This entry describes one TCR beta chain. The antigen is unknown. The germline V gene has CDR1 SGHRS and CDR2 YFSETQ. Germline trimming cut 0 bases from V and 0 bases from J; bases unmatched to any gene: 7. The CDR3 is 17 amino acids. The sample belongs to a study of somatic mutations in cytotoxic T cells in rheumatoid arthritis. Study context: Blood (about 31 ml EDTA) from each patient was taken right after diagnosis, before any treatment. Several of the V beta antibody-stained T-cell populations were flow-sorted at nearly 100% purity; V beta1+ cells were among them and were sequenced for TCRB.

By positive magnetic bead selection, CD4+ and CD8+ cells were isolated, and their purity was checked by flow cytometry. This table comes from immunoSEQ multiplex PCR, and its TCRdb copy is limited to in-frame clones, with some not included. The sample yields tens of thousands of clones, around nine tenths seen once. Study-wide findings and caveats: Between rheumatoid arthritis patients and age-matched healthy controls, CD8+ T-cell clonality showed no significant difference.

Sequenced material: CD8+ T cells sorted from blood. The V and J genes are TRBV5-1 and TRBJ2-7; TRBD2 matches at 9 bases. This clonotype originated in an adult with rheumatoid arthritis. CDR3 DNA: TGCGCCAGCAGCTTGGTACCCAGCGGGGGGAGCTCCTACGAGCAGTACTTC. This encodes CASSLVPSGGSSYEQYF.